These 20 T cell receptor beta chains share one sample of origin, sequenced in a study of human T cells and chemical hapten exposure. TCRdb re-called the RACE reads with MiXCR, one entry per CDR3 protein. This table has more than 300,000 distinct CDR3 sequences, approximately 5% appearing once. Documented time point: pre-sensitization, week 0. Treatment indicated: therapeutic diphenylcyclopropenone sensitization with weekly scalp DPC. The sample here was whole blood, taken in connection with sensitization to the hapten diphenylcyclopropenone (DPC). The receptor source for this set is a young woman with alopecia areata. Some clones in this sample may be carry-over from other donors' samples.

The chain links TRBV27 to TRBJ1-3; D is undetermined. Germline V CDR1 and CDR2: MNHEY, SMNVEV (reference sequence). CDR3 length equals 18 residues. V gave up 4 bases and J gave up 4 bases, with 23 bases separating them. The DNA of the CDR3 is TGTGCCAGCAGTTCTACCTACCCCCAAACGACGGTCGGAAACACCATATATTTT. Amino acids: CASSSTYPQTTVGNTIYF.

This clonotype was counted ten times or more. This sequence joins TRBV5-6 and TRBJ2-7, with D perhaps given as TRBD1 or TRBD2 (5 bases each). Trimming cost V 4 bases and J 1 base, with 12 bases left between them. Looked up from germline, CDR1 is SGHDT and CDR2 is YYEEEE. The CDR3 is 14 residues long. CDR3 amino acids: CASSHPGRSYEQYF. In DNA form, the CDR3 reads TGTGCCAGCAGCCACCCGGGACGATCCTACGAGCAGTACTTC.

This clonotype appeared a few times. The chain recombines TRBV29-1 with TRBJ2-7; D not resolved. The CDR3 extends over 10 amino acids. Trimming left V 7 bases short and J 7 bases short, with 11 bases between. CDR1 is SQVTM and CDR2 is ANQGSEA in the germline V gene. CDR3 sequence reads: CSGWQGEQYF. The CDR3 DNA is TGCAGCGGCTGGCAAGGAGAGCAGTACTTC.

CDR3: CASSYSNYLVRAPRRENTEAFF. CDR3 sequence (DNA): TGTGCCAGCAGTTACTCGAATTATTTAGTCCGGGCCCCCCGTCGCGAGAACACTGAAGCTTTCTTT. The chain recombines TRBV6-5 with TRBJ1-1; D is ambiguous. The CDR3 spans 22 residues. The germline gives CDR1 MNHEY, CDR2 SVGAGI. The V gene lost 0 bases and the J gene lost 1 base, with 30 bases spanning the gap.

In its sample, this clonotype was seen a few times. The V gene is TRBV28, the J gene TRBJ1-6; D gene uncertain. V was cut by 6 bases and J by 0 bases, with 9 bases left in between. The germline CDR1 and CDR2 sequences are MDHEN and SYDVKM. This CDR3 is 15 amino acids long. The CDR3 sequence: CASSVQSSYNSPLHF. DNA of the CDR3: TGTGCCAGCAGCGTTCAGAGCTCCTATAATTCACCCCTCCACTTT.

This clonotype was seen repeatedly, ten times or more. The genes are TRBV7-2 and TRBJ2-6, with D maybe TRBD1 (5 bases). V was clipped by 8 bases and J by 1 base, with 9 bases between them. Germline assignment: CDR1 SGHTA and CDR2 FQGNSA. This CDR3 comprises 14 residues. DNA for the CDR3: TGTGCCAGCGGTCAGGGTTCTGGGGCCAACGTCCTGACTTTC. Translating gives CASGQGSGANVLTF.

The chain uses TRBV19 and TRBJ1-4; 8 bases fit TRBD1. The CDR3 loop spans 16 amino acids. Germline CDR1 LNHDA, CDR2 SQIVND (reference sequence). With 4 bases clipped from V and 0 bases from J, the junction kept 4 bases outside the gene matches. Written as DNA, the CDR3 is TGTGCCAGTAGTAGACAGGGGAAGACAACTAATGAAAAACTGTTTTTT. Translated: CASSRQGKTTNEKLFF. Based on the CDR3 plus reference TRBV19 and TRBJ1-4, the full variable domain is DGGITQSPKYLFRKEGQNVTLSCEQNLNHDAMYWYRQDPGQGLRLIYYSQIVNDFQKGDIAEGYSVSREKKESFPLTVTSAQKNPTAFYLCASSRQGKTTNEKLFFGSGTQLSVL.

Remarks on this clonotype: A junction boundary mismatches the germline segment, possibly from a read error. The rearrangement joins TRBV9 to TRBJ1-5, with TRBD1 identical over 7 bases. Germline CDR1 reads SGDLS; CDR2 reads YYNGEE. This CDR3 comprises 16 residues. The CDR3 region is CASTNPQGEDNRPQHF. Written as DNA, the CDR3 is TGTGCCAGCACCAACCCCCAGGGGGAGGACAATCGGCCCCAGCATTTT.

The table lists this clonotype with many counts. In DNA form, the CDR3 reads TGTGCCATCAGTGAGTACAGGGCAGATACGCAGTATTTT. Translation: CAISEYRADTQYF. The J gene is TRBJ2-3, the V gene TRBV10-3, with D possibly TRBD1 on 6 matching bases. Per the germline V gene, CDR1 is ENHRY and CDR2 is SYGVKD. V was cut by 1 base and J by 4 bases, with 6 bases left in between. There are 13 residues in the CDR3.

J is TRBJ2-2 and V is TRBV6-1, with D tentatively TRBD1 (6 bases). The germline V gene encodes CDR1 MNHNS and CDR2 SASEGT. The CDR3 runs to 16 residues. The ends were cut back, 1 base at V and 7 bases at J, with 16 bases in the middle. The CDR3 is CASSEERTVYDGELFF. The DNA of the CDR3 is TGTGCCAGCAGTGAAGAGAGGACAGTGTACGACGGGGAGCTGTTTTTT.

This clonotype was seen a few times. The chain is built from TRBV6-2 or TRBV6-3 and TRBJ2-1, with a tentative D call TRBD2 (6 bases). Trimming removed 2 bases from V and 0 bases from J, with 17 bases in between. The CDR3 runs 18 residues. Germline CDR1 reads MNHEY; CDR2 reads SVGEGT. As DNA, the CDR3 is TGTGCCAGCAGTTACCCGTCTCGCGGGGTTAGCTCCTACAATGAGCAGTTCTTC. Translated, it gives CASSYPSRGVSSYNEQFF.

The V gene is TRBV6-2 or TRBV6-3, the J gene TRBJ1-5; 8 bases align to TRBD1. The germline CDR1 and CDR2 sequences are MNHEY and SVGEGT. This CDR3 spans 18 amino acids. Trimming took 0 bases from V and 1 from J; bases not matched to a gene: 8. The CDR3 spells CASSYSPARGRSNQPQHF. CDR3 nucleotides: TGTGCCAGCAGTTACTCTCCGGCCAGGGGGCGAAGCAATCAGCCCCAGCATTTT.

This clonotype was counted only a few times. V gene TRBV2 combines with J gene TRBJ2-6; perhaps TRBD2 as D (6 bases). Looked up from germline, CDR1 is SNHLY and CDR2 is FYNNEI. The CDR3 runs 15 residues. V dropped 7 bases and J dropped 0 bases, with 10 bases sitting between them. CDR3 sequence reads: CASNTGSSGANVLTF. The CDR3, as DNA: TGTGCCAGCAATACCGGGAGCTCTGGGGCCAACGTCCTGACTTTC.

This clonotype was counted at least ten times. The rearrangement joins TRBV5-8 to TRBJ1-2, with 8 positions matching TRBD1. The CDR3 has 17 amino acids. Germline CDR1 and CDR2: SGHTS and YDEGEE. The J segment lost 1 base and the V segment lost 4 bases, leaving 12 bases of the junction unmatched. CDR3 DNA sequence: TGTGCCAGCAGCAAGAGGACAGGGTTTACCTTTAACTATGGCTACACCTTC. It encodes CASSKRTGFTFNYGYTF.

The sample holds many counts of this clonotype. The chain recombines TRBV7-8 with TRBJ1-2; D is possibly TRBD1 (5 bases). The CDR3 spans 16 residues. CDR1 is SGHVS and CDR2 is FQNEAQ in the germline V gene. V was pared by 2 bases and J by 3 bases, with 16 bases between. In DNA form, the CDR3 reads TGTGCCAGCAGCTTAACTTGGCAGGGCGTAGACTATGGCTACACCTTC. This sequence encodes CASSLTWQGVDYGYTF.

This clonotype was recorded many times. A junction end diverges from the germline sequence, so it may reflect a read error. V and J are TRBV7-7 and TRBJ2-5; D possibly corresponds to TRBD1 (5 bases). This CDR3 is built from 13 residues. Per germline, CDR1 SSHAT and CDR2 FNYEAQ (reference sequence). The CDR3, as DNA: TGTGCTAGCAGTCACAGGATCCAAGAGACCCAGTACTTC. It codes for CASSHRIQETQYF.

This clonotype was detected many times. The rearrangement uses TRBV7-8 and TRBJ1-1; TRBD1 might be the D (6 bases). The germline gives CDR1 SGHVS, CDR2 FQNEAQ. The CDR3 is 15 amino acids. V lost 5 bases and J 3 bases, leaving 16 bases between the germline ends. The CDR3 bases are TGTGCCAGCAGCCCCCGAGGGGGATCGGACACTGAAGCTTTCTTT. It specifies CASSPRGGSDTEAFF.

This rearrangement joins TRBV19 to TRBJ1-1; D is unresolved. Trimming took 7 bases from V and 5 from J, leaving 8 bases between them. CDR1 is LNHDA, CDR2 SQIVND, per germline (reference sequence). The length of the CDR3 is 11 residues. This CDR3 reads CASTFRTEAFF. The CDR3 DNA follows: TGTGCCAGTACTTTTAGGACTGAAGCTTTCTTT.

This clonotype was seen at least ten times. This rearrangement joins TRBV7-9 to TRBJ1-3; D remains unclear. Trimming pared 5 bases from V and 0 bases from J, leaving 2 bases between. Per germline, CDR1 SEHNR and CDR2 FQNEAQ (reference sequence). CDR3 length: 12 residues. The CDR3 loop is CASSPSGNTIYF. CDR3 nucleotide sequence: TGTGCCAGCAGCCCCTCTGGAAACACCATATATTTT.

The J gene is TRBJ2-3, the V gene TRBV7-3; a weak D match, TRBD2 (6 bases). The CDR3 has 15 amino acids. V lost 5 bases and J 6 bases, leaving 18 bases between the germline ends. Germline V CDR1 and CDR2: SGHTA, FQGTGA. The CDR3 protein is CASSPRGGGGDTQYF. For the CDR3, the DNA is TGTGCCAGCAGCCCTCGAGGAGGTGGAGGGGATACGCAGTATTTT. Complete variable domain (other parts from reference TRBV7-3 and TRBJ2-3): GAGVSQTPSNKVTEKGKYVELRCDPISGHTALYWYRQSLGQGPEFLIYFQGTGAADDSGLPNDRFFAVRPEGSVSTLKIQRTERGDSAVYLCASSPRGGGGDTQYFGPGTRLTVL.